The clone carrying this T cell receptor (beta chain) has only one observation. This sample was taken from a study of CD8 T cells in Susac syndrome. Sequencing of TCR beta was undertaken in CD8+ and CD4+ T cells derived from blood. cDNA came from roughly 0.53 to 1 ug RNA primed by random hexamers. By means of immunoSEQ multiplex PCR, TCR beta CDR3 spanning 54 Vbeta and 13 Jbeta underwent amplification. TCRdb passed the immunoSEQ multiplex PCR reads through MiXCR, listing each CDR3 protein once. The sample carries around 140,000 distinct CDR3 sequences, around 94% recorded once. There are 14 residues in the CDR3. The ends were cut back, 7 bases at V and 5 bases at J, with 15 bases in the middle.

This clonotype was obtained from a human donor in good health. The genes are TRBV12-3 or TRBV12-4 and TRBJ2-1; D perhaps matches TRBD2 (6 bases). The sequenced sample consisted of CD4+ T cells from PBMCs. This CDR3 reads CASTPGLPNNEQFF. DNA of the CDR3: TGTGCCAGCACTCCGGGACTCCCTAACAATGAGCAGTTCTTC.